The 10 T cell receptor beta chains presented below share a single source sample, sequenced in a study of blood T cells in healthy people across ages. For the second PCR, which ran for about 6 to 11 cycles, a sample-barcoded 5' primer and a J-beta primer mix were used. TCRdb ran MiXCR on the 5' RACE reads and lists one entry per CDR3 protein. The sample shows roughly 2 million distinct CDR3 sequences, roughly 52% of them seen only once. The sample consisted of blood. Every receptor here comes from a woman between 35 and 50 years old in good health.

J is TRBJ2-3 and V is TRBV29-1; no reliable D call. The V and J ends lost 3 bases and 4 bases respectively, with 2 bases between them. The CDR3 has 10 residues. The germline V gene encodes CDR1 SQVTM and CDR2 ANQGSEA. CDR3: CSVEADTQYF. DNA for the CDR3: TGCAGCGTTGAGGCAGATACGCAGTATTTT.

In its sample, this clonotype was seen once. This chain links TRBV7-2 with TRBJ2-5; 8 positions match TRBD1. The J segment lost 11 bases and the V segment lost 6 bases, leaving 14 bases of the junction unmatched. The germline V gene has CDR1 SGHTA and CDR2 FQGNSA. The CDR3 sequence is 14 residues long. DNA of the CDR3: TGTGCCAGCAGACTACGACAGGGGTGGAATGAGCAGTACTTC. Protein: CASRLRQGWNEQYF.

There are a few counts of this clonotype. Given a much more abundant clone one base away, this may be a read error. The V and J genes are TRBV7-2 and TRBJ2-4, with 9 bases lining up with TRBD1. The CDR3 has 16 amino acids. From germline, CDR1 is SGHTA and CDR2 FQGNSA. Trimming took 1 base from V and 13 from J; bases not matched to a gene: 14. The CDR3 DNA sequence: TGTGCCAGCAGCTTAGTAGGACAGGGGATTAGCAATGAGCAGTACTTC. This codes for CASSLVGQGISNEQYF.

This clonotype was detected only a few times. The chain's CDR3 is CASSPFIGRETQYF. CDR3 coding DNA: TGTGCCAGCAGCCCCTTCATCGGGCGAGAGACCCAGTACTTC. The chain carries TRBV7-2 and TRBJ2-5; D unclear. V was cut by 5 bases and J by 4 bases, with 14 bases left in between. CDR1 is SGHTA and CDR2 is FQGNSA in the germline V gene. The CDR3 extends over 14 amino acids.

The chain has TRBV28 and TRBJ1-5; D uncertain. Trimming removed 7 bases from V and 7 bases from J, with 14 bases in between. The germline CDR1 and CDR2 sequences are MDHEN and SYDVKM. The CDR3 spans 13 residues. The CDR3 reads CASTPAYGQPQHF. The CDR3, as DNA: TGTGCCAGCACCCCGGCGTATGGGCAGCCCCAGCATTTT. The full variable domain, with the rest looked up from reference TRBV28 and TRBJ1-5, is DVKVTQSSRYLVKRTGEKVFLECVQDMDHENMFWYRQDPGLGLRLIYFSYDVKMKEKGDIPEGYSVSREKKERFSLILESASTNQTSMYLCASTPAYGQPQHFGDGTRLSIL.

This clonotype was counted only a few times. For the CDR3, the DNA is TGTGCCAGCAGTGAAGCGGGACTCAGCAATCAGCCCCAGCATTTT. Its protein product is CASSEAGLSNQPQHF. V usage is TRBV6-1 and J usage is TRBJ1-5; D possibly corresponds to TRBD1 (5 bases). The germline gives CDR1 MNHNS, CDR2 SASEGT. V was trimmed by 0 bases and J by 1 base, leaving 7 bases between them. The CDR3 runs to 15 residues.

This clonotype showed up just a few times. CDR3 bases: TGCAGTGCTAGAGAGGACAGGGTTCAAGAGACCCAGTACTTC. It is translated as CSAREDRVQETQYF. The chain links TRBV20-1 to TRBJ2-5, with 8 bases lining up with TRBD1. Germline CDR1 DFQATT, CDR2 SNEGSKA (reference sequence). This CDR3 contains 14 residues. Germline trimming cut 0 bases from V and 2 bases from J; bases unmatched to any gene: 2.

The rearrangement uses TRBV3-1 and TRBJ2-5; a weak D match, TRBD1 (6 bases). Germline loops: CDR1 LGHDT, CDR2 YNNKEL (reference sequence). The CDR3 has 14 amino acids. Trimming removed 0 bases from V and 4 bases from J, with 9 bases in between. As DNA, the CDR3 is TGTGCCAGCAGCCAAGAAACAGGGTTAGAGACCCAGTACTTC. The encoded protein is CASSQETGLETQYF.

The table lists this clonotype with a few counts. The chain uses TRBV27 and TRBJ2-7; 7 positions match TRBD1. CDR1 and CDR2 (germline): MNHEY, SMNVEV (reference sequence). J was trimmed by 3 bases and V by 4 bases; bases with no gene match: 6. The CDR3 loop spans 14 amino acids. The chain's CDR3 is CASSSLGQIYEQYF. The CDR3 DNA reads as TGTGCCAGCAGTTCCCTGGGACAGATCTACGAGCAGTACTTC.

The count of this clonotype is one. The genes are TRBV28 and TRBJ2-7; D is unclear. The germline CDR1 and CDR2 sequences are MDHEN and SYDVKM. The V end lost 5 bases, the J end lost 3 bases, and 11 bases lay between the germline ends. The CDR3 length is 13 residues. The CDR3 DNA is TGTGCCAGCAGTGAAGTCGGTAACTACGAGCAGTACTTC. Translated: CASSEVGNYEQYF.